This T cell receptor beta chain was recorded in a study of blood T cell repertoires in COVID-19. Study at large: The United States, Italy and Spain were the sources of the acute and convalescent COVID-19 samples. PBMCs, B-cell-depleted T cells, or T cells provided the cDNA or gDNA that made up the material.

In the source study's methods: Amplification of reference gene primers was used by the study to estimate nucleated cell counts. Produced via immunoSEQ multiplex PCR; TCRdb's table is partial and in-frame only. V, J and clone size are those of that table, while D and trimming were read from the DNA. Of some 200,000 clones listed, just under 85% were seen once; the top ten hold 6.5% to 8.5%. Sequenced material: peripheral blood. The sequence came from a human donor with acute or convalescent COVID-19. The donor label of this sample is uncertain.

CDR3 in amino acids: CASSPRTSGIETQYF. Written as DNA, the CDR3 is TGTGCCAGCAGCCCAAGGACTAGCGGGATCGAGACCCAGTACTTC. The gene calls are TRBV13 and TRBJ2-5, with TRBD2 identical over 12 bases. The junction had 6 bases not matched to a gene; V was cut back by 5 bases and J by 5 bases. CDR1 and CDR2 from the germline V gene are PRHDT and FYEKMQ (reference sequence). The CDR3 loop spans 15 amino acids.